Shown below are 21 T cell receptor beta chains from a single sample sequenced in a study of cytomegalovirus exposure and HLA in healthy donors. This PCR relied on a set of 60 Vbeta primers and 13 Jbeta primers. Some clones are missing from TCRdb's copy, which holds only in-frame ones; the method was immunoSEQ multiplex PCR. The sample lists around 160,000 clones, 68% occurring once. The sequenced sample consisted of PBMCs. These receptors all stem from a man aged 50 or older in good health and CMV-seronegative.

This clone appeared once. This sequence joins TRBV5-6 and TRBJ1-6; the match to TRBD1 covers 9 bases. Germline V gene data show CDR1 as SGHDT and CDR2 as YYEEEE. V dropped 4 bases and J dropped 7; count of bases not matched to a gene: 6. The CDR3 sequence is 15 residues long. The DNA of the CDR3 is TGTGCCAGCAGCAGTAGACAGGGGGGAAATTCACCCCTCCACTTT. Protein product: CASSSRQGGNSPLHF.

The chain combines TRBV27 with TRBJ1-1; TRBD1 is a possible D gene (6 bases). Germline CDR1 MNHEY, CDR2 SMNVEV (reference sequence). This CDR3 contains 16 residues. Trimming took off 1 base at V and 1 base at J, with 13 bases between the two ends. CDR3 amino acids: CASSLLGGRANTEAFF. CDR3 DNA: TGTGCCAGCAGTTTATTGGGGGGGCGGGCGAACACTGAAGCTTTCTTT.

This clone was seen a few times. The chain couples TRBV7-2 to TRBJ2-7, with 7 bases matching TRBD1. The CDR3 runs 15 residues. Per the germline V gene, CDR1 is SGHTA and CDR2 is FQGNSA. V shed 1 base and J 2 bases; nucleotides not matched to a gene: 5. The chain's CDR3 is CASSLGQGSTYEQYF. In DNA, the CDR3 is TGTGCCAGCAGCTTAGGACAGGGTTCAACCTACGAGCAGTACTTC.

This chain joins TRBV2 and TRBJ1-3, with 8 positions matching TRBD1. CDR1 and CDR2 from the germline V gene are SNHLY and FYNNEI. V dropped 8 bases and J dropped 0; count of bases not matched to a gene: 9. The CDR3 length is 16 residues. CDR3 nucleotide sequence: TGTGCCAGCGGGAGACAGGGGCCAAGCTCTGGAAACACCATATATTTT. It yields the protein CASGRQGPSSGNTIYF.

V is TRBV14 and J is TRBJ2-5, with D unresolved. Trimming removed 4 bases at V and 3 bases at J, with 9 bases between. The CDR3 spans 13 residues. Per the germline V gene, CDR1 is SGHDN and CDR2 is FVKESK. The CDR3 DNA reads as TGTGCCAGCAGCCGTTTGGCCAAAGAGACCCAGTACTTC. Translating it yields CASSRLAKETQYF. The whole variable domain, filled in from reference TRBV14 and TRBJ2-5, reads EAGVTQFPSHSVIEKGQTVTLRCDPISGHDNLYWYRRVMGKEIKFLLHFVKESKQDESGMPNNRFLAERTGGTYSTLKVQPAELEDSGVYFCASSRLAKETQYFGPGTRLLVL.

This clone was observed a few times. The V call is TRBV27, the J call TRBJ1-5; no clear D gene. Germline V lookup: CDR1 MNHEY, CDR2 SMNVEV (reference sequence). The CDR3 is made up of 16 amino acids. Trimming took 8 bases from V and 0 from J, leaving 17 bases between them. CDR3 region: CASPLSNVYSNQPQHF. In DNA form, the CDR3 reads TGTGCCAGCCCTTTAAGCAACGTTTATAGCAATCAGCCCCAGCATTTT.

This rearrangement joins TRBV7-9 to TRBJ2-2, with a weak D call TRBD2 (5 bases). The germline gives CDR1 SEHNR, CDR2 FQNEAQ (reference sequence). The V and J ends lost 5 bases and 6 bases respectively, with 10 bases between them. The length of the CDR3 is 13 residues. The DNA of the CDR3 is TGTGCCAGCAGCGGGAGAGGACCCGGGGAGCTGTTTTTT. Amino acid sequence: CASSGRGPGELFF.

This chain joins TRBV27 and TRBJ1-2; D gene uncertain. V lost 2 bases and J lost 1, with 5 bases in between. This CDR3 comprises 13 residues. The V gene's germline CDR1 is MNHEY and CDR2 SMNVEV (reference sequence). The CDR3 coding sequence is TGTGCCAGCAGTTTACGGGTTAACTATGGCTACACCTTC. Translated, it gives CASSLRVNYGYTF.

A remark on this clone: At one boundary the junction diverges from the germline segment, which might be a read error. The CDR3 coding sequence is TGTGCTAGCAGCTGGACAGGGCAGGATGAGCAGTTCTTC. Its translation: CASSWTGQDEQFF. The chain has TRBV7-7 and TRBJ2-1; 8 nucleotides agree with TRBD1. The CDR3 length is 13 residues. Germline V gives CDR1 SSHAT, CDR2 FNYEAQ (reference sequence).

This clone was observed a single time. The genes are TRBV19 and TRBJ1-5; 11 nucleotides line up with TRBD1. CDR1 is LNHDA, CDR2 SQIVND, per germline (reference sequence). This CDR3 is 17 amino acids long. The trim removed 3 bases at V and 5 bases at J, leaving 9 bases unmatched. Written as DNA, the CDR3 is TGTGCCAGTAGTATGGGGGACAGGGGGATTGTTCATCAGCCCCAGCATTTT. This encodes CASSMGDRGIVHQPQHF.

J is TRBJ2-1 and V is TRBV7-2; the D gene is possibly TRBD1 (6 bases). CDR3 length: 12 residues. Germline V gene sequence: CDR1 SGHTA, CDR2 FQGNSA. The V end lost 2 bases, the J end lost 9 bases, and 8 bases lay between the germline ends. This CDR3 reads CASSLRGGEQFF. In DNA, the CDR3 is TGTGCCAGCAGCTTAAGAGGGGGTGAGCAGTTCTTC.

The CDR3 nucleotides are TGTGCCAGTACCCCCTCGCAGGGCGGCTATGGCTACACCTTC. Amino acid sequence: CASTPSQGGYGYTF. The genes are TRBV19 and TRBJ1-2; D might be TRBD1 (5 bases). The CDR3 length is 14 residues. Germline V gives CDR1 LNHDA, CDR2 SQIVND (reference sequence). The ends were cut back, 7 bases at V and 4 bases at J, with 16 bases in the middle. Full variable domain (remainder filled in from reference TRBV19 and TRBJ1-2): DGGITQSPKYLFRKEGQNVTLSCEQNLNHDAMYWYRQDPGQGLRLIYYSQIVNDFQKGDIAEGYSVSREKKESFPLTVTSAQKNPTAFYLCASTPSQGGYGYTFGSGTRLTVV.

This clone was seen only a few times. This chain connects TRBV7-2 to TRBJ2-2; 7 bases match TRBD1. V lost 5 bases to trimming and J lost 4 bases; unmatched junction nucleotides: 7. This CDR3 contains 15 residues. Germline V gene data show CDR1 as SGHTA and CDR2 as FQGNSA. The CDR3 region is CASSLRQGSTGELFF. In DNA, the CDR3 is TGTGCCAGCAGCCTGAGACAGGGTAGCACCGGGGAGCTGTTTTTT.

The chain uses TRBV19 and TRBJ2-4, with D perhaps TRBD1 (6 bases). This CDR3 is 13 amino acids long. The V end lost 1 base, the J end lost 7 bases, and 8 bases lay between the germline ends. Germline CDR1 reads LNHDA; CDR2 reads SQIVND (reference sequence). The CDR3: CASSIVGANIQYF. CDR3 nucleotide sequence: TGTGCCAGTAGTATAGTGGGGGCCAACATTCAGTACTTC. The full variable domain, in which reference TRBV19 and TRBJ2-4 provide the parts outside the CDR3, is DGGITQSPKYLFRKEGQNVTLSCEQNLNHDAMYWYRQDPGQGLRLIYYSQIVNDFQKGDIAEGYSVSREKKESFPLTVTSAQKNPTAFYLCASSIVGANIQYFGAGTRLSVL.

This chain connects TRBV28 to TRBJ2-7; 9 positions match TRBD2. This CDR3 has 14 amino acids. Germline loops: CDR1 MDHEN, CDR2 SYDVKM. V lost 3 bases and J lost 1; bases outside the gene matches: 1. The CDR3 is CASSLAGGSYEQYF. The DNA for the CDR3 is TGTGCCAGCAGTTTGGCGGGGGGGTCCTACGAGCAGTACTTC.

J is TRBJ2-7 and V is TRBV11-2; 7 positions match TRBD2. Germline V lookup: CDR1 SGHAT, CDR2 FQNNGV. The junction had 4 bases not matched to a gene; V was cut back by 5 bases and J by 3 bases. The CDR3 is 13 amino acids. CDR3 coding DNA: TGTGCCAGCAGCCCCGCGGGGGTCTACGAGCAGTACTTC. This translates into CASSPAGVYEQYF.

The rearrangement links TRBV5-4 to TRBJ1-4; 10 bases align to TRBD1. Germline loops: CDR1 SGHNT, CDR2 YYREEE (reference sequence). V was pared by 3 bases and J by 4 bases, with 9 bases of the junction left unmatched. This CDR3 has 17 residues. The CDR3 region is CASSSAKDRGINEKLFF. As DNA, the CDR3 is TGTGCCAGCAGCTCAGCCAAGGACAGGGGGATTAATGAAAAACTGTTTTTT.

V usage is TRBV6-5 and J usage is TRBJ1-1; tentative D call: TRBD1 (6 bases). The V gene's germline CDR1 is MNHEY and CDR2 SVGAGI. Trimming left V 2 bases short and J 3 bases short, with 13 bases between. The CDR3 extends over 15 amino acids. CDR3 sequence (DNA): TGTGCCAGCAGTTACCCTTCCACAGGGCACACTGAAGCTTTCTTT. Protein sequence: CASSYPSTGHTEAFF.

Worth noting for this clone: The junction departs from the called germline gene at one end, perhaps through a read error. V usage is TRBV11-2 and J usage is TRBJ2-7; TRBD2 aligns across 8 bases. Germline CDR1 and CDR2: SGHAT and FQNNGV. The CDR3 extends over 16 amino acids. The CDR3 sequence: CASSLGRGGPLREQHF. CDR3 coding DNA: TGTGCCAGCAGCTTAGGGCGCGGGGGGCCCCTACGGGAGCAGCACTTC.

This chain's CDR3 is CASSPPGLAGVSYNEQFF. DNA of the CDR3: TGTGCCAGCTCACCACCTGGACTAGCGGGGGTTTCCTACAATGAGCAGTTCTTC. The rearrangement joins TRBV18 to TRBJ2-1; 13 nucleotides agree with TRBD2. In germline, CDR1 is KGHSH, CDR2 LQKENI. This CDR3 has 18 amino acids. Trimming cost V 0 bases and J 1 base; bases outside gene matches: 3.

This rearrangement joins TRBV6-6 to TRBJ2-5, with D unresolved. The CDR3 covers 11 residues. The V gene's germline CDR1 is MNHNY and CDR2 SVGAGI (reference sequence). V was cut by 5 bases and J by 5 bases, with 6 bases left in between. CDR3 amino acids: CASSSMETQYF. CDR3 bases: TGTGCCAGCAGTAGCATGGAGACCCAGTACTTC.